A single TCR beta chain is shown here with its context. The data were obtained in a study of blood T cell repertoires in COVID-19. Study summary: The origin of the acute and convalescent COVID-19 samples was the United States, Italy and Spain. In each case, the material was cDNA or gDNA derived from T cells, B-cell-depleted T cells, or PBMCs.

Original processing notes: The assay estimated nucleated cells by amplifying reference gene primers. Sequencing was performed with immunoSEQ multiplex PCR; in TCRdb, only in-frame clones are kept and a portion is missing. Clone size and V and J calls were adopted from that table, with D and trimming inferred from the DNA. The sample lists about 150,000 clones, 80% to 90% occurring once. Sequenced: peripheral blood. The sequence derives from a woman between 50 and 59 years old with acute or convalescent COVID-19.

In DNA, the CDR3 is TGTGCCAGCAGTAACCTATTGATCGCGGGAGACAATGAGCAGTTCTTC. It encodes CASSNLLIAGDNEQFF. The chain is built from TRBV6-6 and TRBJ2-1; 7 bases are shared with TRBD2. The germline V gene encodes CDR1 MNHNY and CDR2 SVGAGI (reference sequence). V lost 5 bases and J lost 5; bases outside the gene matches: 12. The CDR3 runs to 16 residues.